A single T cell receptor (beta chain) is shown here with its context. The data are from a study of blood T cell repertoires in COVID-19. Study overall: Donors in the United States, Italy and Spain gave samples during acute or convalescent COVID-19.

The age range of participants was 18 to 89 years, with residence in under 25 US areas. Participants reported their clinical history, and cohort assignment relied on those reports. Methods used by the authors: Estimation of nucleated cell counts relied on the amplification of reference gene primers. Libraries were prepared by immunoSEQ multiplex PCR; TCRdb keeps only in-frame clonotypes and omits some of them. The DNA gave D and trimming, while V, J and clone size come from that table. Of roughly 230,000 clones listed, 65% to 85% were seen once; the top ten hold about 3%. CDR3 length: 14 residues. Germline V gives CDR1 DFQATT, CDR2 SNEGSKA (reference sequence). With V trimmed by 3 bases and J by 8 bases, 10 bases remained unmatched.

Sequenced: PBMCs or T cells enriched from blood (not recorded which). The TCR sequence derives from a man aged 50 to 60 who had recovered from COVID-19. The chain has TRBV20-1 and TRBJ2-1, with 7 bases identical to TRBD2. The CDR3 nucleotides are TGCAGTGCTAGTTTCCCTAGCGGAGACGATGAGCAGTTCTTC. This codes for CSASFPSGDDEQFF.